The sequence of this T cell receptor (beta chain) was determined in a study of CD8 T cells in ankylosing spondylitis. The CDR3 runs to 13 residues. In germline, CDR1 is MGHRA, CDR2 YSYEKL. Unmatched junction bases numbered 7, after V lost 11 bases and J lost 3 bases. Study findings and constraints: Apparently characteristic of ankylosing spondylitis blood was a TCR beta motif (about 8 highly homologous variants).

In the case of this clonotype: Its antigen is still unknown.

Libraries of TCR beta came from quantitative 5'-RACE with molecular barcodes. TCRdb called the 5' RACE reads again in MiXCR, with one record for every CDR3 protein. The profile covers roughly 230,000 distinct CDR3 sequences, with 18% appearing a single time and around 32% taken by the ten largest. Sequenced sample: blood, either unsorted or a sorted T cell fraction (not recorded which). V is TRBV4-1 and J is TRBJ2-3, with 8 bases aligning to TRBD1. The sequence was obtained from a male donor with ankylosing spondylitis or in good health (not recorded which). The CDR3, as DNA: TGCGCCGGAGGACAGGGCGAGACAGATACGCAGTATTTT. It specifies CAGGQGETDTQYF.